This record covers a single T cell receptor (beta chain). From germline, CDR1 is SEHNR and CDR2 FQNEAQ (reference sequence). There are 14 residues in the CDR3. Trimming took 1 base from V and 4 from J, leaving 8 bases between them. This entry is derived from a study of blood T cell repertoires in COVID-19. The overall study: The United States, Italy and Spain were the sources of the acute and convalescent COVID-19 samples. From T cells, B-cell-depleted T cells, or PBMCs came the material, which was cDNA or gDNA.

Living in 24 US areas, the participants were between roughly 18 and 89 years of age. Original analysis: Nucleated cell number was recorded as an estimate derived from reference gene primer amplification. Here immunoSEQ multiplex PCR was the method, and the copy in TCRdb shows in-frame clones only, minus some. The DNA was the basis for D and trimming; V, J and clone size are from that table. The sample holds over 300,000 clones; approximately 90% are singletons and the top ten take about 10%. The chain couples TRBV7-9 to TRBJ2-1, with D maybe TRBD2 (5 bases). The material sequenced was PBMCs or T cells enriched from blood (not recorded which). The source of this sequence is a woman aged 18-30 years who had recovered from COVID-19. The CDR3 protein is CASSLEDSYNEQFF. For the CDR3, the DNA is TGTGCCAGCAGCTTAGAGGACTCTTACAATGAGCAGTTCTTC.